Listed below are T cell receptor beta chains from one sample, sequenced in a study of OX40 agonist ivuxolimab in advanced cancers. Assay: immunoSEQ multiplex PCR; the TCRdb copy retains only in-frame clones and omits some. The sample yields over 50,000 clones, around nine tenths seen once. The sequenced sample was CD4+ or CD8+ T cells sorted from blood, obtained in a trial of the OX40 agonist ivuxolimab. The receptor set was obtained from an adult with an advanced solid tumor such as melanoma, head and neck, liver or kidney cancer. The CDR3 runs from the conserved cysteine through the conserved F or W. D genes are given only for firm matches.

D | J | V | DNA | CDR3
TRBD1 | TRBJ1-5 | TRBV7-8 | TGTGCCAGCAGCTTAGACCGGACAGGGGCCTACAATCAGCCCCAGCATTTT | CASSLDRTGAYNQPQHF
TRBD1 | TRBJ2-7 | TRBV18 | TGTGCCAGCTCACCTACAGGGGCCGGCTACGAGCAGTACTTC | CASSPTGAGYEQYF
TRBD2 | TRBJ2-3 | TRBV9 | TGTGCCAGCAGCCCCGACTCCTTTAGCGGGGGGGCGCAGTATTTT | CASSPDSFSGGAQYF
- | TRBJ2-2 | TRBV7-3 | TGTGCCAGCAGCTTCTGGACAGCAAACACCGGGGAGCTGTTTTTT | CASSFWTANTGELFF
- | TRBJ1-1 | TRBV28 | TGTGCCAGCAGCTCCCTTCGCGGCTTGAACACTGAAGCTTTCTTT | CASSSLRGLNTEAFF
- | TRBJ2-2 | TRBV5-1 | TGCGCCAGCAGCTTGGGGACAACGAACACCGGGGAGCTGTTTTTT | CASSLGTTNTGELFF
- | TRBJ1-2 | TRBV6-5 | TGTGCCAGCGTCCAGGGCAACAACTATGGCTACACCTTC | CASVQGNNYGYTF
TRBD1 | TRBJ1-2 | TRBV30 | TGTGCCTGGATAGGTCAGGGGGTACGAGGCTACACCTTC | CAWIGQGVRGYTF
- | TRBJ1-2 | TRBV10-3 | TGTGCCATCAGTGAAGGACAGAACAATTTTAACTATGGCTACACCTTC | CAISEGQNNFNYGYTF
- | TRBJ2-3 | TRBV4-2 | TGTGCCAGCAGCCAAGAAGGGGGGTCTATCACAGATACGCAGTATTTT | CASSQEGGSITDTQYF
TRBD1 | TRBJ1-5 | TRBV19 | TGTGCCAGTATTGGGGGACAGGGCCAAGGGAATCAGCCCCAGCATTTT | CASIGGQGQGNQPQHF
TRBD1 | TRBJ2-2 | TRBV18 | TGTGCCAGCTCTATGGACAGGGCCGGGGAGCTGTTTTTT | CASSMDRAGELFF
TRBD1 | TRBJ1-6 | TRBV7-9 | TGTGCCAGCAGTTCGACCGGGACAGGGGATAATTCACCCCTCCACTTT | CASSSTGTGDNSPLHF